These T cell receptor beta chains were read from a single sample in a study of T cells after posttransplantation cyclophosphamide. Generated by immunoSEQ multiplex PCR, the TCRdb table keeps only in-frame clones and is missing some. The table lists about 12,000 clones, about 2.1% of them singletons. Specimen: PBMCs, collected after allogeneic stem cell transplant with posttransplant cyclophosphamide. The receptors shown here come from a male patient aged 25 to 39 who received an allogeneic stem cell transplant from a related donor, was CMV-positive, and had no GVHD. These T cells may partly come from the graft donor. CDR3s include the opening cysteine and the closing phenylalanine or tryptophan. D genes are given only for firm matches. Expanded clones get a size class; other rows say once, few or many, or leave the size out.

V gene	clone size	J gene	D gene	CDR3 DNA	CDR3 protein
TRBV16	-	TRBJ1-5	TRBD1	TGTGCCAGCAGCTATACGGACAGGGGAAGCAATCAGCCCCAGCATTTT	CASSYTDRGSNQPQHF
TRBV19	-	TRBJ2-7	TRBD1	TGTGCCAGTGGGCCACTCGGGACAGGGGACCACGAGCAGTACTTC	CASGPLGTGDHEQYF
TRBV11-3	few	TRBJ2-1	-	TGTGCCAGCAGCTGGAGGGACGGCCCGAACAATGAGCAGTTCTTC	CASSWRDGPNNEQFF
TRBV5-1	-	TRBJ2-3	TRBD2	TGCGCCAGCAGACCGTTAGCGGGTTACACAGATACGCAGTATTTT	CASRPLAGYTDTQYF
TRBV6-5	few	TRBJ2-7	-	TGTGGGACCGGGACACCCTACGAGCAGTACTTC	CGTGTPYEQYF
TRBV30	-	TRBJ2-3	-	TGTGCCTGGAGTGCCGGAGATACGCAGTATTTT	CAWSAGDTQYF
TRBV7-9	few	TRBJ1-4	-	TGTGCCAGCAGTCAGTCCGGGAGGCAGGGTGGTGAAAAACTGTTTTTT	CASSQSGRQGGEKLFF
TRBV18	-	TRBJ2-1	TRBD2	TGTGCCAGCTCACCACAACTAGCGGGAGGGGAAGAGCAGTTCTTC	CASSPQLAGGEEQFF
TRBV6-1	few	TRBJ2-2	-	TGTGCCAGCGGGCGTGCCGGGGAGCTGTTTTTT	CASGRAGELFF
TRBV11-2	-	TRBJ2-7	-	TGTGCCAGCAGCTTATTATACACGCAACAGACGGCATACGAGCAGTACTTC	CASSLLYTQQTAYEQYF
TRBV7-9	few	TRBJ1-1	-	TGTGCCAGCACCTTAGGTGGACAGAACACTGAAGCTTTCTTT	CASTLGGQNTEAFF
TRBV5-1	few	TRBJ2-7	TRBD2	TGCGCCAGCAGACTAGCGGGGGGGCCTGGCTACGAGCAGTACTTC	CASRLAGGPGYEQYF
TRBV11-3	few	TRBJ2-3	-	TGTGCCAGCAGCTCCGGGACTGCAACCACAGATACGCAGTATTTT	CASSSGTATTDTQYF
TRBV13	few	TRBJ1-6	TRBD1	TGTGCCAGCAGCTTCGACAGGGAGAGGACACCCCTCCACTTT	CASSFDRERTPLHF
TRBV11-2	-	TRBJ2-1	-	TGTGCCAGCAGCTTATTTTCGGGAGTACCCTACAATGAGCAGTTCTTC	CASSLFSGVPYNEQFF
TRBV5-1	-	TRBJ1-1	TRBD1	TGCGCCAGCAGTTTGGGACAGTCTGGCACTGAAGCTTTCTTT	CASSLGQSGTEAFF
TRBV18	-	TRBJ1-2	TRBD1	TGTGCCAGCTCACCAGGACAGGGAGGCTATGGCTACACCTTC	CASSPGQGGYGYTF
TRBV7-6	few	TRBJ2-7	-	TGTGCCAGCAGCAGTTTACGCGGCTACGAGCAGTACTTC	CASSSLRGYEQYF
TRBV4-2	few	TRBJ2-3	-	TGTGCCAGCAGCCAAGTAATCCTTACAGGTCAAGGACAAGATACGCAGTATTTT	CASSQVILTGQGQDTQYF
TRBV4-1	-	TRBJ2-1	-	TGCGCCAGCAGCCTCCTGCAAGCCAGGGGCTACAATGAGCAGTTCTTC	CASSLLQARGYNEQFF
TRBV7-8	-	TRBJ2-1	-	TGTGCCGGCAGCCCGGGGTTCGCCTACAATGAGCAGTTCTTC	CAGSPGFAYNEQFF
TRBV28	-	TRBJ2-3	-	TGTGCCACCCAGGGGAGCACAGATACGCAGTATTTT	CATQGSTDTQYF
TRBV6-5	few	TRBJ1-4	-	TGTGCCAGCAGTTGGGGGACTGACGAAAAACTGTTTTTT	CASSWGTDEKLFF
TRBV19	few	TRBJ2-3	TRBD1	TGTGCCAGTGGGGACAGGGGGTGGTATACGCAGTATTTT	CASGDRGWYTQYF
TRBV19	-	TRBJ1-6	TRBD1	TGTGCCAGTAATACAGGGGGTAATTCACCCCTCCACTTT	CASNTGGNSPLHF
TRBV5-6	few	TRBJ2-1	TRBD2	TGTGCCAGCAGCTTGGGGGGCTTCGGTAGCGGGAGTTCGCTAAATGAGCAGTTCTTC	CASSLGGFGSGSSLNEQFF
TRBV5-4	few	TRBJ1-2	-	TGTGCCAGCAGCTATGACATGGGCAACTATGGCTACACCTTC	CASSYDMGNYGYTF
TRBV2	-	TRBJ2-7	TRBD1	TGTGCCAGCAGCGGACAGGGGGACGAGCAGTACTTC	CASSGQGDEQYF
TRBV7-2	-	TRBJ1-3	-	TGTGCCAGCCGACGGGACTACACCATATATTTT	CASRRDYTIYF
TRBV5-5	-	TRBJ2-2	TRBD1	TGTGCCAGCAGCTCGAGGGGACAGGATCCCGGGGAGCTGTTTTTT	CASSSRGQDPGELFF
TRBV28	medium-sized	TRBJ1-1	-	TGTGCCAGCAGTTTGGGACAAATGAACACTGAAGCTTTCTTT	CASSLGQMNTEAFF
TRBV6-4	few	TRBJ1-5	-	TGTGCCAGCAGTCAAGAAGTCGGTGGCAATCAGCCCCAGCATTTT	CASSQEVGGNQPQHF
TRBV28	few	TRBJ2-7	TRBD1	TGTGCCAGCACCACCCCGGGACAGTTCCACGAGCAGTACTTC	CASTTPGQFHEQYF
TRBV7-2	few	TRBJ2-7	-	TGTGCCAGCAGCTTTGAGGGAGGCTCCTCCTACGAGCAGTACTTC	CASSFEGGSSYEQYF
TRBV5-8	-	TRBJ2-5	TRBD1	TGTGCCAGCAGCGGGACAGCTGGGACCCAGTACTTC	CASSGTAGTQYF
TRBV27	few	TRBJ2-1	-	TGTGCCAGCAGACGAGGGAGTAGGCATGAGCAGTTCTTC	CASRRGSRHEQFF
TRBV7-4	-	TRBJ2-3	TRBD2	TGTGCCAGCAGCTTAGGGCCGGGGGACTACATCACAGATACGCAGTATTTT	CASSLGPGDYITDTQYF
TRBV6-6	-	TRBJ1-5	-	TGTGCCAGCAGTTACTGGAGGGATAGCAATCAGCCCCAGCATTTT	CASSYWRDSNQPQHF
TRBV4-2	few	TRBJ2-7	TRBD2	TGTGCCAGCAGCCAAGGTGGGGGGGTAAGCTACGAGCAGTACTTC	CASSQGGGVSYEQYF
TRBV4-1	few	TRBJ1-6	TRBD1	TGCGCCAGCAGCCCCCGGGACAGGGATGGGTCACCCCTCCACTTT	CASSPRDRDGSPLHF
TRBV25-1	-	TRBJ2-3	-	TGTGCCAGCAGTGAATCGGGGACACTACGGGATACGCAGTATTTT	CASSESGTLRDTQYF
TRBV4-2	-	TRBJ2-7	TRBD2	TGTGCCAGCAGCCAAGATGGGACTAGCGGGGGGGCGGGCGGCCACGAGCAGTACTTC	CASSQDGTSGGAGGHEQYF
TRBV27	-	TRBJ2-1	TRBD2	TGTGCCAGCAGTTTGATGGGAGGGGAGAACAATGAGCAGTTCTTC	CASSLMGGENNEQFF
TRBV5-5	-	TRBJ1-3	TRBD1	TGTGCCAGCAGCTTGGTTGGACAGGGGAGTACCTCTGGAAACACCATATATTTT	CASSLVGQGSTSGNTIYF
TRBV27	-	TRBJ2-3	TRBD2	TGTGCCAGCATCGCCGGGACTAGCGGGAGTCGGGGGAGGGAGTATTTT	CASIAGTSGSRGREYF
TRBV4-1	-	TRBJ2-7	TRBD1	TGCGCCAGCAGCCAAGATGAAAGGGACAGGGCCTACGAGCAGTACTTC	CASSQDERDRAYEQYF
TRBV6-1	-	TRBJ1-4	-	TGTGCCAGCAGGACAGCAACTAATGAAAAACTGTTTTTT	CASRTATNEKLFF
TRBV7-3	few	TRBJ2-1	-	TGTGCCAGCAGCTTACGGTTGGACAATGAGCAGTTCTTC	CASSLRLDNEQFF
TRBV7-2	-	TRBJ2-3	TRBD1	TGTGCCAGCAACGAACAGGGGGCAGGCCTTAGCACAGATACGCAGTATTTT	CASNEQGAGLSTDTQYF
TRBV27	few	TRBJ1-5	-	TGTGCCAGCCCAATCGACAGGATCAATCAGCCCCAGCATTTT	CASPIDRINQPQHF
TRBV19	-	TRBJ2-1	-	TGTGCCAGTAGTAAAGGACTCTTGGTTGAGCAGTTCTTC	CASSKGLLVEQFF
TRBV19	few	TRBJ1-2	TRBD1	TGTGCCAGTGCCCCGGACAGGGGAAAGGGTGGCTACACCTTC	CASAPDRGKGGYTF
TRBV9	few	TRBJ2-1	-	TGTGCCAGCTCTCAGCGGACGAACAATGAGCAGTTCTTC	CASSQRTNNEQFF
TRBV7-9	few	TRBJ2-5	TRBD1	TGTGCCAGCAGCTTAGTGACAGGGGGAGAGACCCAGTACTTC	CASSLVTGGETQYF
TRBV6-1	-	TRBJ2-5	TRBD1	TGTGCCAGCAGTGAAGGAACCAGGGGGCCAGAGACCCAGTACTTC	CASSEGTRGPETQYF
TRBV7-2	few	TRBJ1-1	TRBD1	TGTGCCAGCAGCTTTGGACAGGGCGGGTACACTGAAGCTTTCTTT	CASSFGQGGYTEAFF
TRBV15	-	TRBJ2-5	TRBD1	TGTGCCACCAGCAGACTACAGGGGCTACGCAGGGAGACCCAGTACTTC	CATSRLQGLRRETQYF
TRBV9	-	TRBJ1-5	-	TGTGCCAGCAGCCCCGGCGGGGGAGAAAATCAGCCCCAGCATTTT	CASSPGGGENQPQHF
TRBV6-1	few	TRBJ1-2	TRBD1	TGTGCCAGCCAGGACAGGGGACAATCTAACTATGGCTACACCTTC	CASQDRGQSNYGYTF